Below are 27 T cell receptor beta chains sequenced from a single sample in a study of Ad26.COV2.S vaccination and SARS-CoV-2 variants. As for treatment: around 19 received Ad26.COV2.S at low or high dose, single or two shots; 5 received placebo; per-sample allocation not given. Samples were taken on day 63 after the first vaccine or placebo injection. Assay: immunoSEQ multiplex PCR; the TCRdb copy retains only in-frame clones and omits some. The table lists some 340,000 clones, 70% to 90% of them singletons. This specimen was peripheral blood, taken in a trial of Ad26.COV2.S vaccine versus placebo. The receptors were gathered from a person between 18 and 65 years old who received the Ad26.COV2.S COVID-19 vaccine or a placebo.

V usage is TRBV11-2 and J usage is TRBJ1-2; perhaps TRBD1 as D (6 bases). The V gene lost 6 bases and the J gene lost 5 bases, with 13 bases spanning the gap. Germline loops: CDR1 SGHAT, CDR2 FQNNGV. The CDR3 length is 13 residues. CDR3 nucleotide sequence: TGTGCCAGCAGTCGTACAGGGCTTTATGGCTACACCTTC. Translating it yields CASSRTGLYGYTF.

This clone was recorded a few times. J is TRBJ1-2 and V is TRBV6-6; 7 bases are a match to TRBD1. The CDR3 spans 14 residues. With 2 bases clipped from V and 4 bases from J, the junction kept 4 bases outside the gene matches. Germline CDR1 is MNHNY and CDR2 is SVGAGI (reference sequence). The CDR3 nucleotides are TGTGCCAGCAGTTACGGACAGGTCGCCTATGGCTACACCTTC. Translated: CASSYGQVAYGYTF.

On this clone itself: One end of the junction does not line up with germline, which may come from a read error. V is TRBV7-2 and J is TRBJ2-5; D could derive from TRBD1 or TRBD2 (6 bases each). The CDR3 runs to 17 residues. Germline V lookup: CDR1 SGHTA, CDR2 FQGNSA. The CDR3 spells CASNLAFRRGGQETQYF. The CDR3 bases are TGTGCCAGCAACTTAGCGTTTCGCCGAGGGGGGCAAGAGACCCAGTACTTC.

This sequence joins TRBV29-1 and TRBJ1-2; D is perhaps TRBD1 (6 bases). Germline V gene lookup returns CDR1 SQVTM and CDR2 ANQGSEA. V lost 0 bases and J 4 bases, leaving 18 bases between the germline ends. The CDR3 length is 16 residues. CDR3 DNA: TGCAGCGTTGAAGATTCAGGGGACACAAGGGGCTATGGCTACACCTTC. It encodes CSVEDSGDTRGYGYTF.

The chain joins TRBV5-4 to TRBJ1-4, with D perhaps TRBD1 (5 bases). In germline, CDR1 is SGHNT, CDR2 YYREEE (reference sequence). The CDR3 loop spans 14 amino acids. Trimming removed 1 base from V and 7 bases from J, with 11 bases in between. The CDR3 bases are TGTGCCAGCAGCTTGTGGGACGTTCCTGAAAAACTGTTTTTT. Amino acids: CASSLWDVPEKLFF.

This clone occurred a few times. The V call is TRBV18, the J call TRBJ1-2; no definite D call. From germline, CDR1 is KGHSH and CDR2 LQKENI. This CDR3 is built from 14 residues. Trimming took off 5 bases at V and 6 bases at J, with 16 bases between the two ends. The CDR3 loop reads CASSGLGSSDGYTF. For the CDR3, the DNA is TGTGCCAGCTCAGGTTTGGGGTCTTCTGATGGCTACACCTTC.

The chain couples TRBV4-1 to TRBJ1-1, with D unclear. Germline V CDR1 and CDR2: MGHRA, YSYEKL. The CDR3 spans 14 residues. V shed 1 base and J shed 1 base, with 7 bases lying between them. In nucleotides, the CDR3 is TGCGCCAGCAGCCAAGGACTACAGAACACTGAAGCTTTCTTT. Its translation: CASSQGLQNTEAFF.

This clone occurred a few times. The chain couples TRBV19 to TRBJ2-2, with 8 bases lining up with TRBD1. The junction had 7 bases not matched to a gene; V was cut back by 4 bases and J by 3 bases. Germline CDR1 LNHDA, CDR2 SQIVND (reference sequence). This CDR3 is built from 16 residues. CDR3 nucleotide sequence: TGTGCCAGTAGTAGAACCGGGACAGGAGACACCGGGGAGCTGTTTTTT. Its protein is CASSRTGTGDTGELFF. The whole variable domain, filled in from reference TRBV19 and TRBJ2-2, reads DGGITQSPKYLFRKEGQNVTLSCEQNLNHDAMYWYRQDPGQGLRLIYYSQIVNDFQKGDIAEGYSVSREKKESFPLTVTSAQKNPTAFYLCASSRTGTGDTGELFFGEGSRLTVL.

The table lists this clone with a few counts. This chain connects TRBV29-1 to TRBJ1-2; no firm D call. Germline lookup yields CDR1 SQVTM and CDR2 ANQGSEA. Trimming took 5 bases from V and 4 from J, leaving 8 bases between them. The CDR3 length is 11 residues. CDR3 residues: CSVSGSYGYTF. DNA for the CDR3: TGCAGCGTTTCGGGGTCCTATGGCTACACCTTC.

V gene TRBV25-1 combines with J gene TRBJ1-4; the match to TRBD1 covers 8 bases. Germline V gene data show CDR1 as MGHDK and CDR2 as SYGVNS. The CDR3 has 18 residues. With 0 bases clipped from V and 5 bases from J, the junction kept 11 bases outside the gene matches. The CDR3 DNA sequence: TGTGCCAGCAGTGAATACAACTTGCAGGGACAGGAAAATGAAAAACTGTTTTTT. It encodes CASSEYNLQGQENEKLFF.

The CDR3 protein is CASSAGTGPSYGYTF. The DNA for the CDR3 is TGTGCCAGCAGCGCCGGGACAGGGCCCTCCTATGGCTACACCTTC. The V and J genes are TRBV9 and TRBJ1-2; TRBD1 aligns across 9 bases. The CDR3 runs to 15 residues. CDR1 and CDR2 from the germline V gene are SGDLS and YYNGEE. J was trimmed by 4 bases and V by 3 bases; bases with no gene match: 7.

The chain uses TRBV10-3 and TRBJ2-1; D not resolved. Germline V gene data show CDR1 as ENHRY and CDR2 as SYGVKD. Between the trimmed V and J ends, which lost 0 bases and 9 bases, there was a span of 6 bases. The CDR3 sequence is 12 residues long. CDR3 nucleotide sequence: TGTGCCATCAGTGAGTCGAAATCTGAGCAGTTCTTC. It yields the protein CAISESKSEQFF.

The J gene is TRBJ2-7, the V gene TRBV29-1; D remains ambiguous. Trimming took off 4 bases at V and 3 bases at J, with 13 bases between the two ends. This CDR3 has 13 residues. Looked up from germline, CDR1 is SQVTM and CDR2 is ANQGSEA. The CDR3 sequence is CSVVGKTDYEQYF. Written as DNA, the CDR3 is TGCAGCGTTGTAGGTAAAACAGACTACGAGCAGTACTTC.

This clone was seen more than once but under ten times. The chain carries TRBV6-5 and TRBJ1-2; 7 positions agree with TRBD1. V lost 6 bases, J lost 4 bases, and 5 bases stayed unmatched. Germline V gene lookup returns CDR1 MNHEY and CDR2 SVGAGI. This CDR3 region has 13 residues. CDR3 amino acids: CASSPDRSYGYTF. Written as DNA, the CDR3 is TGTGCCAGCAGCCCGGACAGGTCCTATGGCTACACCTTC.

V usage is TRBV20-1 and J usage is TRBJ1-3; no firm D call. CDR1 and CDR2 (germline): DFQATT, SNEGSKA (reference sequence). The V end lost 3 bases, the J end lost 0 bases, and 15 bases lay between the germline ends. This CDR3 is 16 amino acids long. CDR3 nucleotide sequence: TGCAGTGCTAGTGCCGGGCAGTCCGGCTCTGGAAACACCATATATTTT. Residues: CSASAGQSGSGNTIYF.

The V call is TRBV29-1, the J call TRBJ2-5; D uncertain. The V end was cut by 4 bases, the J end by 2 bases, with 8 bases between. The CDR3 runs 12 residues. Germline values: CDR1 SQVTM, CDR2 ANQGSEA. Written as DNA, the CDR3 is TGCAGCGTTGGTCCGCTTCAAGAGACCCAGTACTTC. It is translated as CSVGPLQETQYF.

The chain carries TRBV5-1 and TRBJ2-3; 10 bases line up with TRBD1. Unmatched junction bases numbered 12, after V lost 5 bases and J lost 3 bases. The CDR3 runs 17 residues. Germline V gene sequence: CDR1 SGHRS, CDR2 YFSETQ. CDR3 nucleotides: TGCGCCAGCAGGATGGGGGAGACAGGGGGCAGGACAGATACGCAGTATTTT. It yields the protein CASRMGETGGRTDTQYF. The variable domain in full, with the rest retrieved from reference TRBV5-1 and TRBJ2-3, is KAGVTQTPRYLIKTRGQQVTLSCSPISGHRSVSWYQQTPGQGLQFLFEYFSETQRNKGNFPGRFSGRQFSNSRSEMNVSTLELGDSALYLCASRMGETGGRTDTQYFGPGTRLTVL.

This chain uses TRBV5-4 with TRBJ2-3, with TRBD2 matching 10 bases. The V segment lost 2 bases and the J segment 4 bases; nucleotides outside the gene matches: 4. CDR3 length: 15 amino acids. Germline CDR1 reads SGHNT; CDR2 reads YYREEE (reference sequence). The CDR3 protein is CASSFSGGAADTQYF. DNA for the CDR3: TGTGCCAGCAGCTTCAGCGGGGGGGCGGCAGATACGCAGTATTTT.

The chain uses TRBV30 and TRBJ1-2, with D possibly matching TRBD1 (6 bases). CDR1 and CDR2 from the germline V gene are GTSNPN and SVGIG (reference sequence). This CDR3 contains 16 residues. V dropped 0 bases and J dropped 2 bases, with 16 bases sitting between them. The CDR3 region is CAWSVFQQGYNYGYTF. CDR3 DNA: TGTGCCTGGAGTGTCTTCCAACAGGGATACAACTATGGCTACACCTTC. The full variable domain, rest sourced from reference TRBV30 and TRBJ1-2, is SQTIHQWPATLVQPVGSPLSLECTVEGTSNPNLYWYRQAAGRGLQLLFYSVGIGQISSEVPQNLSASRPQDRQFILSSKKLLLSDSGFYLCAWSVFQQGYNYGYTFGSGTRLTVV.

The gene calls are TRBV6-1 and TRBJ1-1; the match to TRBD1 covers 7 bases. The germline V gene has CDR1 MNHNS and CDR2 SASEGT. The junction had 11 bases not matched to a gene; V was cut back by 1 base and J by 6 bases. This CDR3 is 16 amino acids long. This CDR3 reads CASSEGLEGASAEAFF. The CDR3 DNA sequence: TGTGCCAGCAGTGAAGGCTTGGAGGGGGCTTCGGCTGAAGCTTTCTTT.

This clone was observed a few times. This chain links TRBV4-2 with TRBJ2-6; 9 nucleotides match TRBD1. Germline V lookup: CDR1 LGHNA, CDR2 YNFKEQ. The CDR3 runs 16 residues. Trimming at V came to 0 bases and at J to 7 bases, leaving 4 bases not matched to a gene. The CDR3 protein is CASSQDPGQGANVLTF. The CDR3 region has the DNA TGTGCCAGCAGCCAAGATCCGGGACAGGGTGCCAACGTCCTGACTTTC.

The DNA for the CDR3 is TGTGCCAGCAGGGCGGGACCCTACGAGCAGTACTTC. Translation: CASRAGPYEQYF. This chain connects TRBV12-3 or TRBV12-4 to TRBJ2-7, with TRBD2 as a possible D gene (6 bases). Trimming took off 6 bases at V and 2 bases at J, with 8 bases between the two ends. CDR3 length: 12 amino acids.

The chain joins TRBV6-5 to TRBJ2-7; D is possibly TRBD1 (5 bases). Germline V lookup: CDR1 MNHEY, CDR2 SVGAGI. The CDR3 is made up of 11 amino acids. V lost 4 bases and J lost 11, with 12 bases in between. Written as DNA, the CDR3 is TGTGCCAGCAGTTTCGGACACCGAAAGTACTTC. Translating it yields CASSFGHRKYF.

The chain uses TRBV5-1 and TRBJ1-2; D gene unclear. CDR1 and CDR2 from the germline V gene are SGHRS and YFSETQ. The V gene lost 0 bases and the J gene lost 1 base, with 4 bases spanning the gap. CDR3 length equals 13 residues. CDR3: CASSLGDNYGYTF. For the CDR3, the DNA is TGCGCCAGCAGCTTGGGAGATAACTATGGCTACACCTTC.

The chain links TRBV5-5 to TRBJ2-3, with 8 bases identical to TRBD2. Germline CDR1 and CDR2: SGHKS and YYEKEE (reference sequence). Trimming cost V 5 bases and J 1 base; bases outside gene matches: 18. The CDR3 has 19 amino acids. The CDR3: CASSLSNAQERGRTDTQYF. CDR3 coding DNA: TGTGCCAGCAGTTTATCCAACGCCCAAGAGCGGGGGCGCACAGATACGCAGTATTTT.

The DNA for the CDR3 is TGTGCCAGCAGTGAAGGTATAGGGACAGGCTCCTACGAGCAGTACTTC. Amino acids: CASSEGIGTGSYEQYF. The chain recombines TRBV2 with TRBJ2-7; 8 bases agree with TRBD1. There are 16 residues in the CDR3. Germline assignment: CDR1 SNHLY and CDR2 FYNNEI. The junction had 5 bases not matched to a gene; V was cut back by 1 base and J by 0 bases.

This clone showed up just a few times. The CDR3 DNA reads TGTGCCAGCAGCCGAGGGCTAGCGGGGTACAATGAGCAGTTCTTC. Translating gives CASSRGLAGYNEQFF. This chain links TRBV5-5 with TRBJ2-1; 9 nucleotides agree with TRBD2. The CDR3 length is 15 residues. Germline assignment: CDR1 SGHKS and CDR2 YYEKEE (reference sequence). Unmatched junction bases numbered 6, after V lost 4 bases and J lost 4 bases.